The 14 T cell receptor beta chains presented below share a single source sample, sequenced in a study of memory CD4+ T cells and cytomegalovirus serostatus. The data were produced by immunoSEQ multiplex PCR, yet TCRdb's version contains in-frame clones alone and is incomplete. Among just under 95,000 clones listed, about four fifths were seen once. The sort gate was single viable CD3+CD4+CD8-CD45RO+ cells for memory CD4+ T cells. Sequencing input: memory CD4+ T cells from blood. These TCRs come from an adult in good health and CMV-seropositive.

The chain employs TRBV28 and TRBJ1-3; D is uncertain. CDR3 length equals 15 residues. Trimming shortened V by 3 bases and J by 2 bases, and 11 bases separated the two germline ends. Germline-derived CDR1 and CDR2 are MDHEN and SYDVKM. CDR3 in DNA: TGTGCCAGCAGTTTCGCGAGGGCCGCTGGAAACACCATATATTTT. It is translated as CASSFARAAGNTIYF. The variable domain in full, with the rest retrieved from reference TRBV28 and TRBJ1-3, is DVKVTQSSRYLVKRTGEKVFLECVQDMDHENMFWYRQDPGLGLRLIYFSYDVKMKEKGDIPEGYSVSREKKERFSLILESASTNQTSMYLCASSFARAAGNTIYFGEGSWLTVV.

This clone was observed a few times. V and J are TRBV28 and TRBJ1-1; 7 bases fit TRBD1. Trimming at V came to 2 bases and at J to 7 bases, leaving 7 bases not matched to a gene. There are 14 residues in the CDR3. CDR1 and CDR2 (germline): MDHEN, SYDVKM. The CDR3 nucleotides are TGTGCCAGCAGTTTAGGACAGGAATCTAGTGAAGCTTTCTTT. Its protein product is CASSLGQESSEAFF.

This clone was counted a single time. The CDR3 spells CATSRVGGESGELFF. The CDR3 DNA follows: TGTGCCACCAGCAGAGTGGGGGGTGAATCCGGGGAGCTGTTTTTT. The chain has TRBV15 and TRBJ2-2; D might be TRBD2 (6 bases). CDR3 length equals 15 residues. V shed 1 base and J shed 6 bases, with 12 bases lying between them. Germline CDR1 reads LNHNV; CDR2 reads YYDKDF (reference sequence).

V and J are TRBV29-1 and TRBJ1-1, with TRBD1 matching over 9 bases. This CDR3 is 14 amino acids long. J was trimmed by 4 bases and V by 5 bases; bases with no gene match: 8. Germline CDR1 is SQVTM and CDR2 is ANQGSEA. CDR3 coding DNA: TGCAGCGTTCTAACAGGGGGCTGGGGCACTGAAGCTTTCTTT. Residues: CSVLTGGWGTEAFF.

This chain joins TRBV5-6 and TRBJ1-2; D gene uncertain. The V and J ends lost 2 bases and 4 bases respectively, with 15 bases between them. CDR3 size: 15 residues. Germline V gene lookup returns CDR1 SGHDT and CDR2 YYEEEE. CDR3 nucleotide sequence: TGTGCCAGCAGCTTAATGAAGGGTTCCCCCTATGGCTACACCTTC. It encodes CASSLMKGSPYGYTF.

CDR3 coding DNA: TGTGCCAGCAGCGCAGGGGTCCAAGAGACCCAGTACTTC. Its protein product is CASSAGVQETQYF. J is TRBJ2-5 and V is TRBV9; weak D call: TRBD1 (6 bases). The CDR3 has 13 residues. Germline CDR1 reads SGDLS; CDR2 reads YYNGEE. Trimming took off 3 bases at V and 1 base at J, with 7 bases between the two ends.

This clone was picked up a small number of times. The chain carries TRBV4-1 and TRBJ2-7, with no clear D. V gave up 0 bases and J gave up 6 bases, with 15 bases separating them. Germline loops: CDR1 MGHRA, CDR2 YSYEKL. This CDR3 spans 15 amino acids. CDR3 region: CASSQDGSSASEQYF. The CDR3 region has the DNA TGCGCCAGCAGCCAAGATGGATCATCAGCTTCCGAGCAGTACTTC.

This clone has more than one count but fewer than ten. The V gene is TRBV10-3, the J gene TRBJ2-7; TRBD2 aligns across 12 bases. Germline assignment: CDR1 ENHRY and CDR2 SYGVKD. The length of the CDR3 is 15 residues. Trimming took 3 bases from V and 2 from J; bases not matched to a gene: 2. In DNA form, the CDR3 reads TGTGCCATCAGTGATACTAGCGGGGGGACCTACGAGCAGTACTTC. Translation: CAISDTSGGTYEQYF.

The chain joins TRBV21-1 to TRBJ2-5. TRBV21-1 corresponds to a pseudogene. The CDR3 sequence is 14 residues long. The CDR3 loop reads CASSQTGPQETQYF. CDR3 coding DNA: TGTGCCAGCAGCCAGACTGGGCCACAAGAGACCCAGTACTTC.

This clone was recorded a few times. The gene calls are TRBV7-6 and TRBJ2-6, with a possible D match to TRBD2 (7 bases). V was shortened by 5 bases and J by 0 bases, with 17 bases between the two germline ends. Germline-derived CDR1 and CDR2 are SGHVS and FNYEAQ. The CDR3 is 18 residues long. The CDR3, as DNA: TGTGCCAGCAGCGTAGGGGGGGCTCTAAGCTCTGGGGCCAACGTCCTGACTTTC. Translating gives CASSVGGALSSGANVLTF.

This clone was picked up one time. The chain uses TRBV28 and TRBJ1-4; tentatively, D is TRBD1 (6 bases). The CDR3 covers 17 residues. Germline loops: CDR1 MDHEN, CDR2 SYDVKM. V was pared by 5 bases and J by 8 bases, with 24 bases between. The CDR3 bases are TGTGCCAGCAGTAAGGGGGGGGCCGAGGGAACAACCGAAAAACTGTTTTTT. The encoded protein is CASSKGGAEGTTEKLFF.

The genes are TRBV5-4 and TRBJ1-1; the match to TRBD1 covers 7 bases. V trimming: 4 bases; J trimming: 7 bases; junction bases outside the gene matches: 13. CDR3 size: 15 residues. CDR1 is SGHNT, CDR2 YYREEE, per germline (reference sequence). The CDR3 DNA is TGTGCCAGCAGCCAAGAAAGGACAGGCAACTTTGAAGCTTTCTTT. This translates into CASSQERTGNFEAFF.

The chain recombines TRBV9 with TRBJ2-7, with TRBD2 identical over 7 bases. There are 14 residues in the CDR3. Germline-derived CDR1 and CDR2 are SGDLS and YYNGEE. V was pared by 2 bases and J by 7 bases, with 9 bases of the junction left unmatched. The CDR3 sequence is CASSVGTTLEEQYF. The CDR3 DNA reads as TGTGCCAGCAGCGTCGGGACTACCCTGGAGGAGCAGTACTTC.

The V and J genes are TRBV5-5 and TRBJ2-2, with 8 bases identical to TRBD2. This CDR3 is built from 15 residues. Per germline, CDR1 SGHKS and CDR2 YYEKEE (reference sequence). After removal of 6 bases from V and 3 bases from J, the junction contained 7 bases not matched to a gene. CDR3 residues: CASNSGSSDTGELFF. CDR3 nucleotide sequence: TGTGCCAGCAACAGCGGGAGTTCGGACACCGGGGAGCTGTTTTTT.